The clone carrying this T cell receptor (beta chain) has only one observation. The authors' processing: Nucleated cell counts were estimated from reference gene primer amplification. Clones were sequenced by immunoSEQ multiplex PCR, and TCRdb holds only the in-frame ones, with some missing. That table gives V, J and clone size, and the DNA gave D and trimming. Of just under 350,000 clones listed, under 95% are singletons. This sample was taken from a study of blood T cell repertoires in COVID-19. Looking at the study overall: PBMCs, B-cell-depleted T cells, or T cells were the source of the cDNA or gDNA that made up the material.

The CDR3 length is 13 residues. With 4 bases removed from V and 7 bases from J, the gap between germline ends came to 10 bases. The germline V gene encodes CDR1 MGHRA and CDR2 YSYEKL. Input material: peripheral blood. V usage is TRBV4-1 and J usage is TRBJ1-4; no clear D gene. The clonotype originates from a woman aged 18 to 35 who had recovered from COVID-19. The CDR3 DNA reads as TGCGCCAGCAGCCTACAGCTTCCTGAAAAACTGTTTTTT. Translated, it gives CASSLQLPEKLFF.